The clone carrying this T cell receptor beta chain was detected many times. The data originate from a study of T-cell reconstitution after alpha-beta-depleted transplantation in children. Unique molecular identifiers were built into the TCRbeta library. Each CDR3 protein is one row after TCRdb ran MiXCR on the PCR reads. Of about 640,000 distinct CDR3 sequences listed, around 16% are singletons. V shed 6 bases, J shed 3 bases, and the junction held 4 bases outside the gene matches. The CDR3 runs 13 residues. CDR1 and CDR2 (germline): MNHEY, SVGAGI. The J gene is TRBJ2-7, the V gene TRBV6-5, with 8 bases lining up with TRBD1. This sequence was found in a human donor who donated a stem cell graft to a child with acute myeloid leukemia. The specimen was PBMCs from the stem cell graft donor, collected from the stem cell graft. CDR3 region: CASRLGQDYEQYF. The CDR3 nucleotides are TGTGCCAGCAGGCTGGGACAGGACTACGAGCAGTACTTC.